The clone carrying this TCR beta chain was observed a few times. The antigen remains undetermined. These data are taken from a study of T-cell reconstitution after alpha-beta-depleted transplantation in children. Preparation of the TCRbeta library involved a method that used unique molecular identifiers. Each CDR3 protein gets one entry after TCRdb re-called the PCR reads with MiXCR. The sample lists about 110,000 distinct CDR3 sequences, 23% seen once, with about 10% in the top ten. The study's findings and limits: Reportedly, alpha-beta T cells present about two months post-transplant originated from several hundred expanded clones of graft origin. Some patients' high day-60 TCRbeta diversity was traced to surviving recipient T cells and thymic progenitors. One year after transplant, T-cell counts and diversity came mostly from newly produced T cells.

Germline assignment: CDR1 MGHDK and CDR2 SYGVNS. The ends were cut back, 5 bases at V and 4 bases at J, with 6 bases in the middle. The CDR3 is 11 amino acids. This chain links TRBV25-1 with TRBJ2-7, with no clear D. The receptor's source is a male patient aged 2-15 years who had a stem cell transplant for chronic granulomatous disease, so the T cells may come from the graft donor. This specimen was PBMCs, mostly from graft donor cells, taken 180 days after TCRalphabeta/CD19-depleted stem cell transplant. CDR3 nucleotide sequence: TGTGCCAGCAGTAACAAATACGAGCAGTACTTC. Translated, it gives CASSNKYEQYF.